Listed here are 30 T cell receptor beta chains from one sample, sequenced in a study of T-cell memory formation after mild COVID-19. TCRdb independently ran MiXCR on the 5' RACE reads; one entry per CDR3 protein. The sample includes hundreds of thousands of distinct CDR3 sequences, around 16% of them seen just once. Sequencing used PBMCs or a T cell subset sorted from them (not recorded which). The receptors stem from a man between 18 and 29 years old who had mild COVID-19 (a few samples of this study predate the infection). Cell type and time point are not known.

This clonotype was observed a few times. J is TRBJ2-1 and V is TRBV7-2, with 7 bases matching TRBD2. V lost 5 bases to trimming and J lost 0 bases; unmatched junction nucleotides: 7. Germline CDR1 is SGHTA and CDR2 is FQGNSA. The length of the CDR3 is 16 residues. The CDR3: CASSGRTSFSYNEQFF. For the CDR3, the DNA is TGTGCCAGCAGCGGGCGGACTAGTTTCTCCTACAATGAGCAGTTCTTC.

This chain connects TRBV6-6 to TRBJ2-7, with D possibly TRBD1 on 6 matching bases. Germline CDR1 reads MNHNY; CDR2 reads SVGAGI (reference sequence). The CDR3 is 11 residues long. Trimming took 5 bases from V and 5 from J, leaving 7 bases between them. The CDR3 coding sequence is TGTGCCAGCAGTCACAGGGACGAGCAGTACGTC. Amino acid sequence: CASSHRDEQYV.

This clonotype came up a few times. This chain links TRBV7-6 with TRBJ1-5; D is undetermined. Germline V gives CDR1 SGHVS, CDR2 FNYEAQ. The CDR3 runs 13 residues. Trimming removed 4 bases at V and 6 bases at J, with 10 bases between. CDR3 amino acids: CASSWTHGQPQHF. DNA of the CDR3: TGTGCCAGCAGCTGGACGCACGGTCAGCCCCAGCATTTT.

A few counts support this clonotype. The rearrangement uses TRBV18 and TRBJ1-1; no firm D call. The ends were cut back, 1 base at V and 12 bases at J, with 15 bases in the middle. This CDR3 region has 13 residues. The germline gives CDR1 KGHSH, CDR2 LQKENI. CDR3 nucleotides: TGTGCCAGCTCACCACGGTCCAGCCTCATTACTTTCTTT. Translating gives CASSPRSSLITFF.

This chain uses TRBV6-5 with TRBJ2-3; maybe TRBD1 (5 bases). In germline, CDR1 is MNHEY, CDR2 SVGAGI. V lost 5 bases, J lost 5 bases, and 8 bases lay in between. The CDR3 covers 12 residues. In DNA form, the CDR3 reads TGTGCCAGCAGTACTCAGGGAGATACGCAGTATTTT. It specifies CASSTQGDTQYF.

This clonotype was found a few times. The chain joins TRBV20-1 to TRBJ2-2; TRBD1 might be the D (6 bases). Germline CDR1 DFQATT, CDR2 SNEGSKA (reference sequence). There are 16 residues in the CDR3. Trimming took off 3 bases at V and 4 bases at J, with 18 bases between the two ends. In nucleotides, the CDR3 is TGCAGTGCTAGCCCCACAGGGTTGGTAGGCACCGGGGAGCTGTTTTTT. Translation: CSASPTGLVGTGELFF.

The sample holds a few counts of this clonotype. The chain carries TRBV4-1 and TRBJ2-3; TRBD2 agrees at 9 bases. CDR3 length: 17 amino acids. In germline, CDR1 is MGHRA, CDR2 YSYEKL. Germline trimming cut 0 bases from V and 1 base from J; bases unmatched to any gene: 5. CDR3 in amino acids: CASSQDYLAGGTDTQYF. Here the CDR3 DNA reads TGCGCCAGCAGCCAAGATTATTTAGCGGGGGGCACAGATACGCAGTATTTT.

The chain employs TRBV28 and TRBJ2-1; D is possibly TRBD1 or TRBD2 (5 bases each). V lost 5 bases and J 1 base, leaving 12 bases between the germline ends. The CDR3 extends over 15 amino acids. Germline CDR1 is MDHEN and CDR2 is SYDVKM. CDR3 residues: CASSRGTYSYNEQFF. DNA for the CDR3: TGTGCCAGCAGTCGTGGGACGTATTCCTACAATGAGCAGTTCTTC.

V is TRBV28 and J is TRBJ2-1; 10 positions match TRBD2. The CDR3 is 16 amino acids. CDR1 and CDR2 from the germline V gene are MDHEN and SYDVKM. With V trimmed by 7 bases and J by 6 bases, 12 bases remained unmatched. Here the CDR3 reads CASTTPAGGPGNEQFF. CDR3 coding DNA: TGTGCCAGCACCACCCCAGCGGGGGGGCCCGGCAATGAGCAGTTCTTC.

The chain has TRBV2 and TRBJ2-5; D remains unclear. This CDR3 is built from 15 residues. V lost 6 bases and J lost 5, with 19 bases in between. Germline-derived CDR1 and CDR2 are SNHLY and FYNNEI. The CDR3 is CASRPRFSSYETQYF. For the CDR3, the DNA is TGTGCCAGCAGACCCAGGTTTAGTTCGTATGAGACCCAGTACTTC. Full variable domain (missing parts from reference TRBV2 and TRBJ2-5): EPEVTQTPSHQVTQMGQEVILRCVPISNHLYFYWYRQILGQKVEFLVSFYNNEISEKSEIFDDQFSVERPDGSNFTLKIRSTKLEDSAMYFCASRPRFSSYETQYFGPGTRLLVL.

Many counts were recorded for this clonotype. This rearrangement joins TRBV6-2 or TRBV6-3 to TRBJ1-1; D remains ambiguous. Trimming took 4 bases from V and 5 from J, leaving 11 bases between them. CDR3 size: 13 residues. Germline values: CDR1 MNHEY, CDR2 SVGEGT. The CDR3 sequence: CASSWSDRTEAFF. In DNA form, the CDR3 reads TGTGCCAGCAGTTGGTCAGATCGGACTGAAGCTTTCTTT.

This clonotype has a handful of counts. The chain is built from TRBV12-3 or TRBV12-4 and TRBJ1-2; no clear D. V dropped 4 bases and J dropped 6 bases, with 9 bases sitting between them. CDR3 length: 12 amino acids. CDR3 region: CASSWRGNGYTF. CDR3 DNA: TGTGCCAGCAGTTGGAGAGGGAATGGCTACACCTTC.

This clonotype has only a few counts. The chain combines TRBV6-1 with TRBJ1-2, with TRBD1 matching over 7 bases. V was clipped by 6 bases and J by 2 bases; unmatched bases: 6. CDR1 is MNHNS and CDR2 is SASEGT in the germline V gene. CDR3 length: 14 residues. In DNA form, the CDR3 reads TGTGCCAGCAGGGACAGGTATCTCAACTATGGCTACACCTTC. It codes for CASRDRYLNYGYTF.

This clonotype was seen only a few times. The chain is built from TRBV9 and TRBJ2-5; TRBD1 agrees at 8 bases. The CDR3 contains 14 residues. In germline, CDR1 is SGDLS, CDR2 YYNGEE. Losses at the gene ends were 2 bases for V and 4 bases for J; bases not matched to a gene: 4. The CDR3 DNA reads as TGTGCCAGCAGCGTTGACAGGGGTGGAGAGACCCAGTACTTC. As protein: CASSVDRGGETQYF.

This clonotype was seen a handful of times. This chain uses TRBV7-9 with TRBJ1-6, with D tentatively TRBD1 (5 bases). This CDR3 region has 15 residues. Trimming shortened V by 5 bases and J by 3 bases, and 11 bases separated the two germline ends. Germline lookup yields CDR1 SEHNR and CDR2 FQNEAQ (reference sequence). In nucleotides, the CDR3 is TGTGCCAGCAGCCCCGGGACGATCTATAATTCACCCCTCCACTTT. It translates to CASSPGTIYNSPLHF.

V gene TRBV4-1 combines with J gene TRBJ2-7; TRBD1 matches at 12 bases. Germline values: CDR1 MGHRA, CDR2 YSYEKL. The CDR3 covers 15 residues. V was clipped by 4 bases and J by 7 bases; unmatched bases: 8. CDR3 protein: CASSRPGQGAGEQYF. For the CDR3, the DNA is TGCGCCAGCAGCCGCCCGGGACAGGGGGCAGGGGAGCAGTACTTC.

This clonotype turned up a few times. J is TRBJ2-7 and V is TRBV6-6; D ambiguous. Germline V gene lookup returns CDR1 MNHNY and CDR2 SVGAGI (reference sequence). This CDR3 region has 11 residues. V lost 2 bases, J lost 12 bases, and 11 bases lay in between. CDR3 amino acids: CASSYGNSWYV. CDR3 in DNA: TGTGCCAGCAGTTACGGGAACAGTTGGTACGTC.

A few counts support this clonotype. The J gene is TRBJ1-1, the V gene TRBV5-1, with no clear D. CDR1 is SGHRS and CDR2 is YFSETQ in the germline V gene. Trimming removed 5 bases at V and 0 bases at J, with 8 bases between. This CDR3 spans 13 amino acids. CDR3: CASREVMNTEAFF. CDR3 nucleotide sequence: TGCGCCAGCAGAGAAGTAATGAACACTGAAGCTTTCTTT.

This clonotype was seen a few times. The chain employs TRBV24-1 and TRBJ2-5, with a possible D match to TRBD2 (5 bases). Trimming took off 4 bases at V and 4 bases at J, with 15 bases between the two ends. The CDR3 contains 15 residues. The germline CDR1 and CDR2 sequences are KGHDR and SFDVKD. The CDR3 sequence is CATSDAGGRGETQYF. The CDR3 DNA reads TGTGCCACCAGTGACGCAGGTGGGAGAGGAGAGACCCAGTACTTC.

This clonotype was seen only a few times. CDR3 nucleotides: TGTGCCAGCAGCTTAGATTCATGGCCAGGGGTTTCGCCCCAGCATTTT. Its translation: CASSLDSWPGVSPQHF. V usage is TRBV7-9 and J usage is TRBJ1-5; D perhaps matches TRBD1 (6 bases). Germline V CDR1 and CDR2: SEHNR, FQNEAQ (reference sequence). The CDR3 loop spans 16 amino acids. V was shortened by 1 base and J by 9 bases, with 19 bases between the two germline ends.

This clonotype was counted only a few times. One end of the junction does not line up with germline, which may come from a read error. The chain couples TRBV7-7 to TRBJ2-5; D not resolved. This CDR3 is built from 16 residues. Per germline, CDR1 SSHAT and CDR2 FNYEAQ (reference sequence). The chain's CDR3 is CASSPVVAGDQETQYF. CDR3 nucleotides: TGTGCTAGCAGCCCCGTAGTCGCTGGGGATCAAGAGACCCAGTACTTC.

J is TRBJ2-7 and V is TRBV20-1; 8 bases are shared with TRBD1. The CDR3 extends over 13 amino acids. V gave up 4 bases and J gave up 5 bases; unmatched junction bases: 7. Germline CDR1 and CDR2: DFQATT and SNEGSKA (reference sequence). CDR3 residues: CSATPDRDHEQYV. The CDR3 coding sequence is TGCAGTGCTACCCCGGACAGGGACCACGAGCAGTACGTC.

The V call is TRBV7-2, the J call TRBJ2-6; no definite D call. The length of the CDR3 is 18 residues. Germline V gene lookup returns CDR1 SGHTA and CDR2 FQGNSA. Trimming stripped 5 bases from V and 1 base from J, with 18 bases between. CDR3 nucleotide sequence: TGTGCCAGCAGCCCCTTACTTGACTTACCATCTGGGGCCAACGTCCTGACTTTC. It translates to CASSPLLDLPSGANVLTF.

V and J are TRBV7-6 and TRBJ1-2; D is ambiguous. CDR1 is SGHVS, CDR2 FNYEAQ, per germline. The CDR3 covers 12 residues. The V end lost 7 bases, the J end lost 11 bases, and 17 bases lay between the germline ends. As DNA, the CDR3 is TGTGCCAGCACCGGTCCCGGATTTTCGTACACCTTC. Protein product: CASTGPGFSYTF.

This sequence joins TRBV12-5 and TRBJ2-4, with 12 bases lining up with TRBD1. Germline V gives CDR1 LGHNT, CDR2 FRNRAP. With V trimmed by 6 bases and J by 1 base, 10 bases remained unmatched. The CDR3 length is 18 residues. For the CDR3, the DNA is TGTGCTAGTGGCCACAGGGACAGGGGGCGCTGGGCCAAAAACATTCAGTACTTC. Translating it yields CASGHRDRGRWAKNIQYF.

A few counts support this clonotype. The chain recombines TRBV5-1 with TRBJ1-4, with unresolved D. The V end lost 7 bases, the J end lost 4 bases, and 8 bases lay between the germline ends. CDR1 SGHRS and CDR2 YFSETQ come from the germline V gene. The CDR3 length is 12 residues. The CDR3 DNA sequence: TGCGCCAGCCGGCCAAATAATGAAAAACTGTTTTTT. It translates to CASRPNNEKLFF.

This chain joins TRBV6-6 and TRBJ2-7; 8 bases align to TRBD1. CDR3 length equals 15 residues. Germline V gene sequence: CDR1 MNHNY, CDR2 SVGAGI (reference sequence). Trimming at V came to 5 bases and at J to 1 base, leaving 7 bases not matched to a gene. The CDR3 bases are TGTGCCAGCAGTCGCGTGGGACAGGTATCCTACGAGCAGTACTTC. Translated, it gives CASSRVGQVSYEQYF.

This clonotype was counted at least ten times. The CDR3 reads CASRASDRAPEQYV. The CDR3, as DNA: TGTGCCAGCAGGGCCTCGGACAGGGCCCCCGAGCAGTACGTC. The chain links TRBV28 to TRBJ2-7; 8 nucleotides line up with TRBD1. The V gene end was trimmed by 6 bases and the J gene end by 6 bases; junction bases not matched to a gene: 10. From germline, CDR1 is MDHEN and CDR2 SYDVKM. The CDR3 loop spans 14 amino acids.

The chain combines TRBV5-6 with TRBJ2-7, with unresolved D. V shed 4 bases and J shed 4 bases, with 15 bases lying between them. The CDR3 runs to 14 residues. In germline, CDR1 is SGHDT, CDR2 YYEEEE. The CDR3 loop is CASSPGVARYEQYF. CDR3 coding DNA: TGTGCCAGCAGCCCTGGGGTAGCTCGGTACGAGCAGTACTTC.

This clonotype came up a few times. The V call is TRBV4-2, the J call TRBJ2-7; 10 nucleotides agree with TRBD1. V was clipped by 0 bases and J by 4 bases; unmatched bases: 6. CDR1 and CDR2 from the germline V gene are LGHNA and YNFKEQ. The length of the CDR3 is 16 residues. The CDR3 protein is CASSQEEGTGAYEQYF. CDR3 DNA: TGTGCCAGCAGCCAAGAGGAGGGGACAGGGGCATACGAGCAGTACTTC.